These T cell receptor beta chains were read from a single sample in a study of blood T cell repertoires in COVID-19. Method: immunoSEQ multiplex PCR; TCRdb's copy keeps in-frame clones and lacks some. This sample has fewer than 350,000 clones, with about nine tenths found just once. The source material was PBMCs or T cells enriched from blood (not recorded which). These receptors originate from a man aged 60-69 years who had recovered from COVID-19. Both conserved end residues are trimmed from each CDR3. D genes are given only for firm matches. For some rows the clone size is stated as once, few or many, or as a class when expanded; others skip it.

v_gene,abundance,d_gene,j_gene,CDR3aa
TRBV10-3,few,-,TRBJ2-7,AISERVGEQY
TRBV28,-,-,TRBJ1-2,ASSGVGYT
TRBV28,-,-,TRBJ1-2,ASSLLGGQGGYT
TRBV4-3,-,-,TRBJ2-1,ASSQGRFNEQF
TRBV27,-,-,TRBJ2-7,ASRPTGLPVVYEQY
TRBV18,-,-,TRBJ1-1,ASSPAGGRFTEAF
TRBV6-5,-,-,TRBJ1-1,ASSYLRAAEAF
TRBV4-2,-,-,TRBJ2-7,ASSQLLPYEQY
TRBV7-2,-,TRBD2,TRBJ2-1,ASSLAVTSGYNEQF
TRBV19,-,-,TRBJ1-1,ASSIVKNTEAF
TRBV19,-,TRBD1,TRBJ1-1,ASSRDREDITEAF
TRBV5-5,-,-,TRBJ1-1,ASSTQTTSIEAF
TRBV5-5,-,TRBD1,TRBJ1-5,ASSPTFGGGQPQH
TRBV18,few,-,TRBJ1-5,ASSPEGGHFNQPQH
TRBV30,-,-,TRBJ2-7,AWSVWAGAYEQY
TRBV6-5,once,-,TRBJ1-3,ASRAQGLAGNTIY
TRBV5-1,-,-,TRBJ1-1,ASRTETMNTEAF
TRBV5-4,-,-,TRBJ2-7,ASRRDSSSYEQY
TRBV27,-,-,TRBJ1-2,ASSFMGGYGYT
TRBV18,-,TRBD2,TRBJ2-3,ASSLRIGGGDVDTQY
TRBV28,-,TRBD1,TRBJ1-5,ASSPTGPNQPQH
TRBV30,-,-,TRBJ1-6,ACPGASSYNSPLH
TRBV15,-,-,TRBJ2-7,ATSESGVIYEQY
TRBV2,-,-,TRBJ1-2,ASSEGRRSVYGYT
TRBV18,-,-,TRBJ2-1,ASSPNLDSRDEQF
TRBV7-2,few,TRBD2,TRBJ2-7,ASSPVLTSKGYEQY
TRBV6-2/TRBV6-3,-,TRBD1,TRBJ1-5,ASSLRDRGARQPQH
TRBV28,-,TRBD1,TRBJ1-5,ASSFGTGVYSNQPQH
TRBV5-1,-,TRBD2,TRBJ2-3,ASSEGTSGVTDTQY
TRBV2,-,TRBD1,TRBJ2-7,ASSLTGVYSEQY
TRBV9,-,-,TRBJ2-2,ASSVSTNTGELF
TRBV10-3,-,-,TRBJ2-7,AISFTGRDYEQY
TRBV5-1,-,TRBD1,TRBJ1-1,ASSAGQGGTEAF
TRBV9,-,TRBD2,TRBJ2-3,ASSVVLREVLSTDTQY
TRBV7-9,-,-,TRBJ1-2,ASSSRGTNYGYT
TRBV24-1,-,TRBD1,TRBJ2-3,ATSDLRDRVTDTQY
TRBV24-1,few,TRBD2,TRBJ2-7,ATQLSGSSYELY
TRBV28,-,-,TRBJ1-5,ASSPPRGASQPQH
TRBV7-9,-,-,TRBJ1-2,ASSRLAGGYGYT
TRBV2,few,-,TRBJ1-1,ASSDSRTINTEAF
TRBV28,-,TRBD1,TRBJ2-4,ASSRTGGAYIQY
TRBV15,-,-,TRBJ2-5,ATSSGQREETQY
TRBV29-1,-,TRBD2,TRBJ2-5,SVPTSGQETQY
TRBV7-2,-,TRBD2,TRBJ2-7,ASSRGVAGVSEQY
TRBV7-9,-,-,TRBJ1-2,ASSASTANYGYT
TRBV6-6,-,TRBD2,TRBJ2-7,ASSYAGAAEQY
TRBV7-3,-,-,TRBJ2-3,ASSSSTDTQY
TRBV6-1,-,-,TRBJ1-5,ASSEADRHHQPQH